This TCR beta chain was sequenced during a study of identifying expanded T cells in peripheral blood. General observations from the study: Technical replicates showed about 1.2 changed clones; approximately 2 weeks roughly 15; four weeks 19. Across healthy donors, higher total template counts meant significantly greater roughly two-week count variance.

Collection occurred without any documented infections or immune events in donors. Sequencing was performed with immunoSEQ multiplex PCR; in TCRdb, only in-frame clones are kept and a portion is missing. Of roughly 84,000 clones listed, roughly 90% are singletons. This CDR3 region has 15 residues. Per the germline V gene, CDR1 is SNHLY and CDR2 is FYNNEI. The ends lost 8 bases at V and 9 bases at J; junction bases unmatched: 16. As to this clone: Its target is unknown.

The chain joins TRBV2 to TRBJ2-1, with 7 nucleotides matching TRBD2. The sample consisted of blood. This TCR derives from a person between 18 and 75 years old in good health. In nucleotides, the CDR3 is TGTGCCAGCCCCGGGGAGGGCCCGGGGTTTGGTGAGCAGTTCTTC. It translates to CASPGEGPGFGEQFF. The full variable domain, its missing parts supplied by reference TRBV2 and TRBJ2-1, is EPEVTQTPSHQVTQMGQEVILRCVPISNHLYFYWYRQILGQKVEFLVSFYNNEISEKSEIFDDQFSVERPDGSNFTLKIRSTKLEDSAMYFCASPGEGPGFGEQFFGPGTRLTVL.